The clone carrying this TCR beta chain was seen ten or more times. The target antigen is unknown. All donors comprised healthy Caucasians. Looked up from germline, CDR1 is MDHEN and CDR2 is SYDVKM. V was pared by 4 bases and J by 8 bases, with 16 bases of the junction left unmatched. The CDR3 is made up of 16 amino acids. cDNA carried unique molecular identifiers, and a universal primer site was added by template switching. TCRdb used MiXCR to reprocess the 5' RACE reads, holding one entry per CDR3 protein. This sample has hundreds of thousands of distinct CDR3 sequences, with 8.5% to 9.5% found just once. The data were taken from a study of identical twins. Study-wide points: Sequences that were out-of-frame, alpha and twin-shared displayed an excess of low generation probability. For out-of-frame beta sequences, excess twin sharing was weaker.

These same data were also listed under a study on yellow fever vaccine responses in identical twins.

This clonotype originated in a woman between 18 and 29 years old in good health. Sequencing used PBMCs. The rearrangement joins TRBV28 to TRBJ1-2; TRBD1 aligns across 7 bases. The CDR3 is CASSSPKGRGLYGYTF. CDR3 sequence (DNA): TGTGCCAGCAGTTCCCCCAAAGGTAGGGGGCTGTACGGCTACACCTTC.